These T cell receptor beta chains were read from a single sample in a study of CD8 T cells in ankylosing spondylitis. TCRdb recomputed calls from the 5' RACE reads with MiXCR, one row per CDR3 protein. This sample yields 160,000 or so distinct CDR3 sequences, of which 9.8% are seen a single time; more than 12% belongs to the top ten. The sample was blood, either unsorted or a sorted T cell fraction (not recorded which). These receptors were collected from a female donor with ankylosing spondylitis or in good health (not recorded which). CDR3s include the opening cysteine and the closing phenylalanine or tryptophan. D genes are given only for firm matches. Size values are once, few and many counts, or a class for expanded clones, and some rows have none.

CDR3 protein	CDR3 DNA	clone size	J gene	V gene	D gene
CASSVAYDEQFF	TGTGCCAGCAGCGTAGCTTATGATGAGCAGTTCTTC	few	TRBJ2-1	TRBV9	-
CATSDDNRGRGYNEQFF	TGTGCCACCAGTGACGATAACAGGGGCAGGGGTTACAATGAGCAGTTCTTC	few	TRBJ2-1	TRBV24-1	TRBD1
CASSLGRMSDTQYF	TGTGCCAGCAGCTTGGGACGCATGAGCGATACGCAGTATTTT	few	TRBJ2-3	TRBV13	-
CASIGISGSSGETQYF	TGTGCCAGCATAGGGATTAGCGGGAGCTCCGGGGAGACCCAGTACTTC	-	TRBJ2-5	TRBV5-5	TRBD2
CASSQEWSGTSGYEQYF	TGCGCCAGCAGCCAAGAATGGAGCGGGACTAGCGGTTACGAGCAGTACTTC	few	TRBJ2-7	TRBV4-3	TRBD2
CSVASDRTNTEAFF	TGCAGCGTCGCGTCGGACAGGACGAACACTGAAGCTTTCTTT	many	TRBJ1-1	TRBV29-1	TRBD1
CASSLAWPYNEQFF	TGTGCCAGCAGCTTAGCTTGGCCTTACAATGAGCAGTTCTTC	-	TRBJ2-1	TRBV7-2	-
CASSVTGNEQFF	TGTGCCAGCAGCGTTACAGGGAATGAGCAGTTCTTC	-	TRBJ2-1	TRBV9	-
CASSIRVLNEAFF	TGTGCCAGTAGTATCAGGGTTTTAAATGAAGCTTTCTTT	-	TRBJ1-1	TRBV19	-
CASSPGGSGSKSSYNEQFF	TGTGCCAGCAGTCCTGGGGGTAGCGGGAGTAAGTCCTCCTACAATGAGCAGTTCTTC	-	TRBJ2-1	TRBV11-1	TRBD2
CASSPRTGPTYEQYF	TGTGCCAGCAGCCCGCGGACAGGGCCCACGTACGAGCAGTACTTC	-	TRBJ2-7	TRBV7-9	TRBD1
CASRLQVLPYNEQFF	TGTGCCAGCAGATTACAGGTTCTGCCCTACAATGAGCAGTTCTTC	-	TRBJ2-1	TRBV27	-
CASSLGTSRYNEQFF	TGTGCCAGCAGTTTAGGGACTAGCAGGTACAATGAGCAGTTCTTC	-	TRBJ2-1	TRBV12-3/TRBV12-4	TRBD2
CASSLWQPYLSSTDTQYF	TGTGCCAGCAGCTTATGGCAACCCTATTTGTCTAGCACAGATACGCAGTATTTT	few	TRBJ2-3	TRBV11-1	-
CASSSGTTSYNEQFF	TGTGCCAGCAGCTCCGGGACCACCTCCTACAATGAGCAGTTCTTC	many	TRBJ2-1	TRBV7-3	-
CASSRDTGHGNADTQYF	TGTGCCAGCAGTCGGGATACGGGCCACGGAAACGCAGATACGCAGTATTTT	-	TRBJ2-3	TRBV28	-
CASSPYAIGEALNYEQYF	TGTGCCAGCAGCCCCTATGCGATTGGGGAAGCCCTCAACTACGAGCAGTACTTC	many	TRBJ2-7	TRBV11-1	-
CASSRTSGDQETQYF	TGTGCCAGCAGCCGGACTAGCGGGGACCAAGAGACCCAGTACTTC	many	TRBJ2-5	TRBV12-3/TRBV12-4	TRBD2
CASSSSGAEAFF	TGCGCCAGCAGCTCCTCAGGGGCTGAAGCTTTCTTT	many	TRBJ1-1	TRBV5-1	-
CASGDGHYEQYF	TGTGCCAGTGGGGACGGCCACTACGAGCAGTACTTC	many	TRBJ2-7	TRBV19	-
CSVGLADTEAFF	TGCAGCGTCGGCCTGGCTGACACTGAAGCTTTCTTT	few	TRBJ1-1	TRBV29-1	-
CSVQTGVTYEQYF	TGCAGCGTCCAGACAGGGGTGACCTACGAGCAGTACTTC	-	TRBJ2-7	TRBV29-1	TRBD1
CASSPDRRLYNEQFF	TGTGCCAGTTCCCCGGACAGGAGGCTCTACAATGAGCAGTTCTTC	many	TRBJ2-1	TRBV19	TRBD1
CASSGRAYNEQFF	TGTGCCAGTAGCGGGAGGGCCTACAATGAGCAGTTCTTC	few	TRBJ2-1	TRBV19	TRBD2
CSASQGAGELFF	TGCAGTGCTAGTCAGGGAGCCGGGGAGCTGTTTTTT	many	TRBJ2-2	TRBV20-1	-
CASSPPEDTQYF	TGCGCCAGCAGCCCCCCGGAAGATACGCAGTATTTT	-	TRBJ2-3	TRBV5-1	-
CASSDWIRLSEKLFF	TGTGCCAGCAGTGATTGGATCAGACTAAGTGAAAAACTGTTTTTT	many	TRBJ1-4	TRBV6-1	-
CASNLLADYNEQFF	TGTGCCAGCAACTTACTAGCGGACTACAATGAGCAGTTCTTC	few	TRBJ2-1	TRBV6-2/TRBV6-3	TRBD2
CASSFSGKGLTDTQYF	TGTGCCAGCAGCTTCTCGGGAAAAGGGCTCACAGATACGCAGTATTTT	few	TRBJ2-3	TRBV11-3	-
CASSMDGTAYNEQFF	TGTGCCAGTAGTATGGATGGGACAGCTTACAATGAGCAGTTCTTC	-	TRBJ2-1	TRBV19	TRBD1
CASADWNYGYTF	TGTGCCAGCGCGGACTGGAACTATGGCTACACCTTC	many	TRBJ1-2	TRBV14	-
CASSLQGMTYEQYF	TGCGCCAGCAGCTTACAGGGAATGACCTACGAGCAGTACTTC	few	TRBJ2-7	TRBV5-1	-
CSAIYNEQFF	TGCAGTGCTATTTACAATGAGCAGTTCTTC	few	TRBJ2-1	TRBV20-1	-
CASSQKTMGTEAFF	TGTGCCAGCAGCCAGAAGACGATGGGCACTGAAGCTTTCTTT	few	TRBJ1-1	TRBV7-9	-
CASRSGGGNQPQHF	TGTGCCAGCAGGTCGGGGGGAGGAAATCAGCCCCAGCATTTT	-	TRBJ1-5	TRBV7-2	-
CASSYGGEGEETQYF	TGTGCCAGCAGTTACGGAGGGGAGGGAGAAGAGACCCAGTACTTC	many	TRBJ2-5	TRBV6-5	TRBD2
CSARGPQGAGQPQHF	TGCAGTGCTAGAGGTCCCCAGGGGGCAGGGCAGCCCCAGCATTTT	few	TRBJ1-5	TRBV20-1	TRBD1
CASSYSRKTQYF	TGTGCCAGCAGTTACTCACGAAAGACCCAGTACTTC	many	TRBJ2-5	TRBV12-3/TRBV12-4	-
CASSVGARTGYNEQFF	TGTGCCAGCAGCGTAGGAGCGAGGACAGGGTACAATGAGCAGTTCTTC	-	TRBJ2-1	TRBV9	TRBD1
CASSYPQNGYTF	TGTGCCAGCAGTTACCCCCAGAATGGCTACACCTTC	few	TRBJ1-2	TRBV6-2/TRBV6-3	-
CASSQDVEVGNTIYF	TGCGCCAGCAGCCAAGATGTAGAGGTCGGAAACACCATATATTTT	few	TRBJ1-3	TRBV4-1	-
CASSESDEQYF	TGCGCCAGCAGTGAGTCGGACGAGCAGTACTTC	-	TRBJ2-7	TRBV10-2	-
CATSDPDREAFF	TGTGCCACCAGTGACCCCGACAGAGAAGCTTTCTTT	-	TRBJ1-1	TRBV24-1	-
CASSYYGSKETQYF	TGTGCCAGCAGTTACTACGGTAGCAAAGAGACCCAGTACTTC	-	TRBJ2-5	TRBV6-5	-
CASADSTSGRNEQFF	TGTGCCAGCGCAGACTCCACTAGCGGGAGAAATGAGCAGTTCTTC	-	TRBJ2-1	TRBV3-1	TRBD2
CASSTLQGAPPGYTF	TGTGCCAGCAGTACCCTACAGGGGGCCCCCCCTGGCTACACCTTC	few	TRBJ1-2	TRBV12-3/TRBV12-4	TRBD1
CASSIAGQYNEQFF	TGTGCCAGCAGTATAGCGGGACAATACAATGAGCAGTTCTTC	-	TRBJ2-1	TRBV2	TRBD2
CASAPGTEYSPLHF	TGCGCCAGCGCCCCCGGGACAGAGTATTCACCCCTCCACTTT	few	TRBJ1-6	TRBV5-1	TRBD1
CASSPSIGQGHYGYTF	TGCGCCAGCAGCCCATCAATCGGACAGGGACACTATGGCTACACCTTC	many	TRBJ1-2	TRBV4-3	TRBD1
CASSLIFGGGGPDTQYF	TGTGCCAGCAGCTTAATCTTCGGCGGGGGGGGGCCAGATACGCAGTATTTT	-	TRBJ2-3	TRBV7-9	TRBD2
CASLKGLAEYTGELFF	TGTGCCAGCCTGAAGGGACTAGCGGAGTACACCGGGGAGCTGTTTTTT	few	TRBJ2-2	TRBV28	TRBD2
CASSYPPYQPQHF	TGTGCCAGCAGTTACCCACCTTATCAGCCCCAGCATTTT	-	TRBJ1-5	TRBV12-3/TRBV12-4	-
CASSAREPLYEQYF	TGTGCCAGCAGTGCGCGCGAACCCCTATACGAGCAGTACTTC	-	TRBJ2-7	TRBV6-4	-
CASSSRDSPDNEQFF	TGTGCCAGCAGCTCCCGGGACTCTCCAGACAATGAGCAGTTCTTC	few	TRBJ2-1	TRBV13	-
CASSLENEGWGQAYNEQFF	TGTGCCAGCAGTTTAGAGAACGAAGGTTGGGGACAGGCCTACAATGAGCAGTTCTTC	few	TRBJ2-1	TRBV28	TRBD1
CASSLTPTYEQYF	TGTGCCAGCTCTTTGACACCGACCTACGAGCAGTACTTC	few	TRBJ2-7	TRBV27	-
CASSQEGSYGYTF	TGCGCCAGCAGCCAAGAGGGAAGCTATGGCTACACCTTC	many	TRBJ1-2	TRBV4-3	-
CASSIGASGYEQYF	TGTGCCAGTAGTATAGGGGCTAGCGGTTACGAGCAGTACTTC	-	TRBJ2-7	TRBV19	TRBD2
CATSEGGYTF	TGTGCCACCTCGGAGGGTGGCTACACCTTC	few	TRBJ1-2	TRBV25-1	-